This T cell receptor (beta chain) stems from a study of T cells in Graves' hyperthyroidism and ophthalmopathy. Per germline, CDR1 MDHEN and CDR2 SYDVKM. The CDR3 length is 17 residues. RNA transcripts yielded amplified TCR beta CDR3 regions. Primed by the HTBI set, a first-round RT-PCR was run on the TCR CDR3. TCRdb itself ran the multiplex PCR reads through MiXCR, one entry per CDR3 protein. The sample includes fewer than 600,000 distinct CDR3 sequences, 14% of them seen just once. Comment on this clonotype: A much larger clone lies one base from this, so it may be a read error.

Sequencing was performed on blood. The chain couples TRBV28 to TRBJ2-5; 8 bases are a match to TRBD1. This sequence was found in a woman in her 40s with Graves' hyperthyroidism. CDR3 sequence reads: CTSSLAQAGGFRETQYF. CDR3 coding DNA: TGTACCAGCAGTTTAGCACAGGCAGGGGGCTTTCGGGAGACCCAGTACTTC.